This passage covers 26 T cell receptor beta chains from one sample sequenced in a study of naive and memory T cell subsets. Both TRBC1 and TRBC2 were covered by a beta constant-region primer of two equimolar oligonucleotides. Ligated cDNA was amplified by four rounds of PCR with nested alpha and beta constant-region primers and SP2. TCRdb redid the calling of the UMI-ligation and nested PCR reads with MiXCR, one entry per CDR3 protein. This table has some 110,000 distinct CDR3 sequences, approximately 15% appearing once. Their recognized antigens are unknown. Whole-study results and caveats: Possibly reflecting memory cells re-expressing CD45RA, a few larger clonotypes occurred in naive repertoires, especially CD8.

The sequenced sample was naive CD8+ T cells from blood. The receptors were gathered from a human donor in good health.

The V call is TRBV9, the J call TRBJ1-5, with D possibly matching TRBD1 (5 bases). V was cut by 4 bases and J by 4 bases, with 15 bases left in between. The CDR3 contains 15 residues. In germline, CDR1 is SGDLS, CDR2 YYNGEE. The CDR3 bases are TGTGCCAGCAGCTCCCGGGGGAACCAGAATCAGCCCCAGCATTTT. Encoded protein: CASSSRGNQNQPQHF.

Details on this clonotype: One end of the junction varies from germline; a read error may be responsible. The V gene is TRBV4-2, the J gene TRBJ1-2; 10 bases fit TRBD1. The germline V gene encodes CDR1 LGHNA and CDR2 YNFKEQ. The CDR3 contains 14 residues. The CDR3 here is CASIQEGQGNGYTF. Here the CDR3 DNA reads TGTGCCAGCATCCAAGAGGGACAGGGGAATGGCTACACCTTC.

This chain connects TRBV5-4 to TRBJ2-5; D is undetermined. CDR3 length: 11 residues. Trimming removed 3 bases at V and 5 bases at J, with 5 bases between. Per germline, CDR1 SGHNT and CDR2 YYREEE (reference sequence). The CDR3 DNA sequence: TGTGCCAGCAGCTCCATGGAGACCCAGTACTTC. Protein sequence: CASSSMETQYF.

This clonotype was recorded at least ten times. The V call is TRBV29-1, the J call TRBJ1-1; no firm D call. Trimming shortened V by 5 bases and J by 0 bases, and 10 bases separated the two germline ends. Germline V gene lookup returns CDR1 SQVTM and CDR2 ANQGSEA. This CDR3 is 13 amino acids long. DNA for the CDR3: TGCAGCGTTCGTGGGCAGATGAACACTGAAGCTTTCTTT. This translates into CSVRGQMNTEAFF.

This clonotype was detected only a few times. Relative to the germline gene, one junction end is altered; a read error may explain this. V usage is TRBV24-1 and J usage is TRBJ1-1; D call uncertain. CDR3 length equals 13 residues. Germline V gene sequence: CDR1 KGHDR, CDR2 SFDVKD. The CDR3 spells CATREAGNTEAFF. The CDR3 bases are TGTGCCACCCGTGAAGCAGGGAACACTGAAGCTTTCTTT.

This clonotype turned up a few times. J is TRBJ2-1 and V is TRBV20-1; no firm D call. V was pared by 4 bases and J by 0 bases, with 10 bases between. The V gene's germline CDR1 is DFQATT and CDR2 SNEGSKA (reference sequence). The CDR3 consists of 14 residues. CDR3 residues: CSAKVASSYNEQFF. The CDR3 coding sequence is TGCAGTGCTAAGGTGGCGAGCTCCTACAATGAGCAGTTCTTC.

This clonotype was seen once. This chain connects TRBV2 to TRBJ2-7; TRBD2 matches 7 bases. The ends lost 4 bases at V and 0 bases at J; junction bases unmatched: 0. The CDR3 totals 13 residues. Germline V CDR1 and CDR2: SNHLY, FYNNEI. The CDR3 DNA reads as TGTGCCAGCAGTGGGGAGGGCTCCTACGAGCAGTACTTC. This translates into CASSGEGSYEQYF.

This clonotype was found many times. This chain uses TRBV11-2 with TRBJ2-2, with 7 bases identical to TRBD2. Germline CDR1 and CDR2: SGHAT and FQNNGV. This CDR3 spans 15 amino acids. Trimming took 1 base from V and 5 from J; bases not matched to a gene: 4. CDR3 coding DNA: TGTGCCAGCAGCTTAGTATCGGGAGGTACCGGGGAGCTGTTTTTT. Translated, it gives CASSLVSGGTGELFF. Looking up the rest from reference TRBV11-2 and TRBJ2-2 gives the full variable domain: EAGVAQSPRYKIIEKRQSVAFWCNPISGHATLYWYQQILGQGPKLLIQFQNNGVVDDSQLPKDRFSAERLKGVDSTLKIQPAKLEDSAVYLCASSLVSGGTGELFFGEGSRLTVL.

This clonotype was recorded at least ten times. The gene calls are TRBV27 and TRBJ2-7; no clear D. The CDR3 is made up of 14 amino acids. Germline CDR1 MNHEY, CDR2 SMNVEV (reference sequence). V gave up 5 bases and J gave up 9 bases, with 20 bases separating them. The chain's CDR3 is CASSPRPGFTMQYF. The CDR3, as DNA: TGTGCCAGCAGTCCACGGCCCGGATTTACGATGCAGTACTTC.

The chain combines TRBV7-9 with TRBJ2-1; TRBD1 agrees at 9 bases. The germline V gene encodes CDR1 SEHNR and CDR2 FQNEAQ (reference sequence). V dropped 1 base and J dropped 9; count of bases not matched to a gene: 13. The CDR3 totals 17 residues. The DNA for the CDR3 is TGTGCCAGCAGCTTAGATGGTGAGGCCGGGACAGGGTTTGAGCAGTTCTTC. Its protein is CASSLDGEAGTGFEQFF.

This clonotype was seen a few times. The V gene is TRBV4-1, the J gene TRBJ1-2, with D possibly matching TRBD1 (5 bases). The CDR3 covers 15 residues. Germline V lookup: CDR1 MGHRA, CDR2 YSYEKL. V lost 4 bases and J lost 4, with 16 bases in between. CDR3 nucleotide sequence: TGCGCCAGCAGCCTGTCCCTCGGGGCCAGCTATGGCTACACCTTC. Translated: CASSLSLGASYGYTF.

The chain combines TRBV5-1 with TRBJ1-4; 9 bases map to TRBD1. V shed 3 bases and J 14 bases; nucleotides not matched to a gene: 8. Germline V lookup: CDR1 SGHRS, CDR2 YFSETQ. CDR3 length equals 13 residues. The CDR3 region is CASSSGTGKDLFF. CDR3 sequence (DNA): TGCGCCAGCAGCTCCGGGACAGGGAAAGATCTGTTTTTT.

In this sample, this clonotype turned up once. The chain combines TRBV15 with TRBJ2-1; 14 bases agree with TRBD2. V was pared by 0 bases and J by 10 bases, with 5 bases of the junction left unmatched. The CDR3 totals 16 residues. CDR1 is LNHNV, CDR2 YYDKDF, per germline (reference sequence). CDR3 nucleotides: TGTGCCACCAGCAGAGAAGGACTAGCGGGGGGCGAGGAGCAGTTCTTC. It codes for CATSREGLAGGEEQFF. Together with reference TRBV15 and TRBJ2-1, the CDR3 gives the full variable domain: DAMVIQNPRYQVTQFGKPVTLSCSQTLNHNVMYWYQQKSSQAPKLLFHYYDKDFNNEADTPDNFQSRRPNTSFCFLDIRSPGLGDTAMYLCATSREGLAGGEEQFFGPGTRLTVL.

The rearrangement uses TRBV14 and TRBJ1-1; tentative D call: TRBD1 (6 bases). Trimming left V 5 bases short and J 0 bases short, with 10 bases between. Germline CDR1 reads SGHDN; CDR2 reads FVKESK. This CDR3 is built from 14 residues. In DNA form, the CDR3 reads TGTGCCAGCAGCGAGACAGGAATGAACACTGAAGCTTTCTTT. It specifies CASSETGMNTEAFF.

The genes are TRBV27 and TRBJ2-7, with a possible D match to TRBD1 (5 bases). The length of the CDR3 is 12 residues. V lost 5 bases to trimming and J lost 4 bases, with 9 bases between them. The germline V gene encodes CDR1 MNHEY and CDR2 SMNVEV (reference sequence). The CDR3 reads CASSITGYEQYF. The CDR3 bases are TGTGCCAGCAGTATTACAGGATACGAGCAGTACTTC.

This clonotype appeared a few times. The chain is built from TRBV20-1 and TRBJ1-6; 7 bases line up with TRBD1. Trimming at V came to 3 bases and at J to 8 bases, leaving 16 bases not matched to a gene. CDR3 length equals 17 residues. Looked up from germline, CDR1 is DFQATT and CDR2 is SNEGSKA (reference sequence). DNA of the CDR3: TGCAGTGCTAGGGAGTTAAGGGGGCGCGAGGGTCATTCACCCCTCCACTTT. This encodes CSARELRGREGHSPLHF.

The chain joins TRBV27 to TRBJ2-7; the D gene could be TRBD1 or TRBD2 (5 bases each). The CDR3 sequence is 11 residues long. The germline V gene has CDR1 MNHEY and CDR2 SMNVEV (reference sequence). The CDR3 protein is CAVRGSHEQYF. The CDR3 nucleotides read TGTGCAGTGAGGGGTTCCCACGAGCAGTACTTC.

Notes on this clonotype: A much larger clone lies one base from this, so it may be a read error. The CDR3 loop reads CASSTDSPGSRHGELFF. DNA of the CDR3: TGTGCCAGCAGTACCGACTCGCCGGGCTCTAGACACGGGGAGCTGTTTTTT. The chain links TRBV12-3 or TRBV12-4 to TRBJ2-2; D gene unclear. V was clipped by 5 bases and J by 7 bases, with 23 bases between them. CDR3 size: 17 residues.

This clonotype was seen only a few times. The chain links TRBV4-1 to TRBJ2-1, with unresolved D. This CDR3 has 13 amino acids. V was cut by 3 bases and J by 8 bases, with 11 bases left in between. Germline values: CDR1 MGHRA, CDR2 YSYEKL. In DNA form, the CDR3 reads TGCGCCAGCAGCCATAACGGTCCTGATGAGCAGTTCTTC. It translates to CASSHNGPDEQFF.

This clonotype was seen a few times. J is TRBJ1-6 and V is TRBV19; a possible D gene is TRBD1 (5 bases). Germline values: CDR1 LNHDA, CDR2 SQIVND (reference sequence). The ends were cut back, 7 bases at V and 6 bases at J, with 13 bases in the middle. The CDR3 totals 14 residues. CDR3 amino acids: CASISRAGNSPLHF. The CDR3, as DNA: TGTGCCAGTATATCCAGGGCTGGTAATTCACCCCTCCACTTT.

This clonotype was picked up many times. The chain uses TRBV20-1 and TRBJ1-2, with 7 bases matching TRBD1. Trimming removed 6 bases from V and 1 base from J; junction bases left unmatched: 8. The CDR3 totals 14 residues. The germline V gene encodes CDR1 DFQATT and CDR2 SNEGSKA (reference sequence). The CDR3 bases are TGCAGTGCCCCCGGGACAGCCTTTAACTATGGCTACACCTTC. It is translated as CSAPGTAFNYGYTF.

The chain has TRBV12-3 or TRBV12-4 and TRBJ1-1, with D perhaps matching TRBD1 (5 bases). V lost 2 bases, J lost 6 bases, and 13 bases lay in between. This CDR3 comprises 14 residues. CDR3 DNA sequence: TGTGCCAGCAGTTTACTTTTGGGGCTCGCTGAAGCTTTCTTT. Amino acids: CASSLLLGLAEAFF.

The rearrangement joins TRBV15 to TRBJ2-1, with 8 bases identical to TRBD2. This CDR3 spans 16 amino acids. V dropped 0 bases and J dropped 5; count of bases not matched to a gene: 6. CDR1 is LNHNV, CDR2 YYDKDF, per germline (reference sequence). The CDR3 region has the DNA TGTGCCACCAGCAGAGATCGGGGACTAGGAAACAATGAGCAGTTCTTC. This codes for CATSRDRGLGNNEQFF.

This clonotype was counted between two and nine times. This chain uses TRBV12-3 or TRBV12-4 with TRBJ2-4, with a possible D match to TRBD1 (5 bases). This CDR3 comprises 15 residues. V lost 5 bases to trimming and J lost 8 bases, with 19 bases between them. CDR3 amino acids: CASSPRTTDMDIQYF. The CDR3 nucleotides are TGTGCCAGCAGTCCACGGACGACGGACATGGACATTCAGTACTTC.

Many counts were recorded for this clonotype. V usage is TRBV5-4 and J usage is TRBJ2-3, with TRBD2 matching over 10 bases. V shed 1 base and J 4 bases; nucleotides not matched to a gene: 9. Per germline, CDR1 SGHNT and CDR2 YYREEE (reference sequence). This CDR3 spans 17 amino acids. The CDR3 sequence: CASSLRGTSVVSDTQYF. In DNA form, the CDR3 reads TGTGCCAGCAGCTTGCGGGGGACTAGCGTCGTTTCAGATACGCAGTATTTT. Using reference TRBV5-4 and TRBJ2-3 for the parts outside the CDR3, the full variable domain is ETGVTQSPTHLIKTRGQQVTLRCSSQSGHNTVSWYQQALGQGPQFIFQYYREEENGRGNFPPRFSGLQFPNYSSELNVNALELDDSALYLCASSLRGTSVVSDTQYFGPGTRLTVL.

This clonotype was seen at least ten times. V gene TRBV19 combines with J gene TRBJ1-2; D remains ambiguous. V was clipped by 11 bases and J by 5 bases, with 24 bases between them. The CDR3 is 15 residues long. Per germline, CDR1 LNHDA and CDR2 SQIVND (reference sequence). The CDR3: CASPFRPGSRYGYTF. CDR3 nucleotide sequence: TGTGCCTCACCTTTCCGACCCGGGAGTCGGTATGGCTACACCTTC.